These 18 T cell receptor beta chains were sequenced from one sample in a study of glioma-infiltrating T cells (dated by TCRdb to the mid-2010s). The sequencing machine was an Illumina MiSeq. The iRepertoire nested amplicon-rescue multiplex PCR (arm-PCR) platform was used to amplify TCR alpha and beta CDR3 regions from RNA. Clones were called with MiXCR by TCRdb after fastp trimmed the public reads at Q25, and only in-frame beta chains were retained. One record per CDR3 amino acid sequence lists the most common genes and DNA. The sample table shows 100,000 to 150,000 distinct CDR3 sequences, and roughly 23% are seen once. The ten largest clones capture roughly 15% of the sample. Sequenced sample: glioma tissue, nonneoplastic brain tissue, or PBMCs (not recorded which). These receptors all stem from a human donor with low-grade glioma or glioblastoma, undergoing nonglioma brain surgery, or in good health (not recorded which).

This clonotype was picked up a small number of times. A much larger clone lies one base from this, so it may be a read error. J is TRBJ2-7 and V is TRBV2; possibly TRBD2 for D (6 bases). Germline CDR1 and CDR2: SNHLY and FYNNEI. This CDR3 comprises 12 residues. Trimming removed 3 bases at V and 7 bases at J, with 10 bases between. CDR3 amino acids: CASSDSGLEQYF. CDR3 in DNA: TGTGCCAGCAGTGATTCGGGACTTGAGCAGTACTTC.

This clonotype was picked up a small number of times. Germline and junction disagree at one end, which may indicate a read error. The V gene is TRBV7-9, the J gene TRBJ2-7, with 9 positions matching TRBD2. This CDR3 spans 17 amino acids. The germline V gene has CDR1 SEHNR and CDR2 FQNEAQ (reference sequence). The CDR3 loop reads CASRFPVAGGPKDEQYF. As DNA, the CDR3 is TGTGCCAGCCGCTTTCCAGTCGCGGGAGGGCCAAAAGACGAGCAGTACTTC. Complete variable domain (other parts from reference TRBV7-9 and TRBJ2-7): DTGVSQNPRHKITKRGQNVTFRCDPISEHNRLYWYRQTLGQGPEFLTYFQNEAQLEKSRLLSDRFSAERPKGSFSTLEIQRTEQGDSAMYLCASRFPVAGGPKDEQYFGPGTRLTVT.

A remark on this clonotype: Being one base from a much bigger clone, this may be a read error. V gene TRBV19 combines with J gene TRBJ2-3; D remains ambiguous. The V gene's germline CDR1 is LNHDA and CDR2 SQIVND (reference sequence). Trimming removed 10 bases from V and 0 bases from J, with 11 bases in between. This CDR3 contains 13 residues. CDR3 amino acids: CATGLSSTDTQYF. The CDR3 DNA reads as TGTGCCACCGGTTTATCGAGCACAGATACGCAGTATTTT.

This clonotype was seen many times. This chain uses TRBV28 with TRBJ2-5; the match to TRBD2 covers 13 bases. This CDR3 is 15 amino acids long. V shed 6 bases, J shed 4 bases, and the junction held 5 bases outside the gene matches. CDR1 and CDR2 (germline): MDHEN, SYDVKM. The CDR3 DNA follows: TGTGCCAGCAGGCGTGGACTAGCGGGAGTAGAGACCCAGTACTTC. Translated: CASRRGLAGVETQYF.

This clonotype was recorded many times. This chain uses TRBV29-1 with TRBJ2-7; possibly TRBD1 for D (5 bases). The CDR3 totals 13 residues. Germline V gives CDR1 SQVTM, CDR2 ANQGSEA. Trimming removed 4 bases at V and 4 bases at J, with 14 bases between. CDR3 region: CSVVNDRNYEQYF. The CDR3 coding sequence is TGCAGCGTTGTGAATGACAGAAATTACGAGCAGTACTTC.

About this clonotype: The junction shows a germline mismatch at one end, possibly a read error. V usage is TRBV4-3 and J usage is TRBJ2-7, with 8 bases aligning to TRBD1. Germline CDR1 and CDR2: LGHNA and YSLEER. The CDR3 covers 16 residues. The CDR3 region has the DNA TGCACCAGCAGCCAAGAAAGTGGGACAGGACACTACGAGCAGTACTTC. This sequence encodes CTSSQESGTGHYEQYF.

This clonotype was detected ten times or more. V usage is TRBV6-1 and J usage is TRBJ2-1; D is ambiguous. V was shortened by 6 bases and J by 0 bases, with 6 bases between the two germline ends. The CDR3 covers 13 residues. CDR1 MNHNS and CDR2 SASEGT come from the germline V gene. CDR3 DNA sequence: TGTGCCAGCAGCCTTAGCTCCTACAATGAGCAGTTCTTC. Translation gives CASSLSSYNEQFF.

This clonotype was seen a few times. The CDR3 loop reads CAWRGTAYEQYF. CDR3 DNA: TGTGCCTGGAGGGGGACAGCCTACGAGCAGTACTTC. This chain connects TRBV30 to TRBJ2-7; 7 nucleotides align to TRBD1. Germline V gene lookup returns CDR1 GTSNPN and CDR2 SVGIG (reference sequence). CDR3 length: 12 amino acids. V was clipped by 3 bases and J by 2 bases; unmatched bases: 1.

The table lists this clonotype with many counts. The gene calls are TRBV20-1 and TRBJ1-1; 10 bases are shared with TRBD1. Germline-derived CDR1 and CDR2 are DFQATT and SNEGSKA (reference sequence). The CDR3 covers 14 residues. V was pared by 7 bases and J by 6 bases, with 11 bases of the junction left unmatched. CDR3 DNA sequence: TGCAGTGGTCTGACAGGGGGCGGACGTGCTGAAGCTTTCTTT. This sequence encodes CSGLTGGGRAEAFF.

There are a few counts of this clonotype. This may arise from a read error, as a much more abundant clone is one base away. The conserved phenylalanine or tryptophan normally closing the CDR3 is absent here, so this likely arose from a read error. CDR3 sequence (DNA): TGTGCCAGCAGCCTAGTGGGTAGCGGGAGCACAGATACGCAGTATCTT. This codes for CASSLVGSGSTDTQYL. J is TRBJ2-3 and V is TRBV7-2; 7 bases agree with TRBD2. The germline V gene has CDR1 SGHTA and CDR2 FQGNSA. J lost 0 bases, V lost 5 bases, and 8 bases had no gene match. The CDR3 runs 16 residues.

This clonotype was detected a few times. This chain uses TRBV20-1 with TRBJ1-5, with 9 bases aligning to TRBD1. Germline V gene sequence: CDR1 DFQATT, CDR2 SNEGSKA (reference sequence). The CDR3 contains 15 residues. V shed 4 bases and J 5 bases; nucleotides not matched to a gene: 9. The CDR3 coding sequence is TGCAGTGCTACAAGGGGGGGACAGGGCTATCAGCCCCAGCATTTT. Its protein is CSATRGGQGYQPQHF.

This clonotype was recorded at least ten times. The chain is built from TRBV4-2 and TRBJ2-3, with D unresolved. This CDR3 spans 16 amino acids. Trimming cost V 4 bases and J 1 base, with 15 bases left between them. Germline assignment: CDR1 LGHNA and CDR2 YNFKEQ. CDR3 sequence reads: CASSRFWSPGTDTQYF. In DNA form, the CDR3 reads TGTGCCAGCAGCCGATTTTGGAGTCCCGGCACAGATACGCAGTATTTT.

This clonotype was observed at least ten times. The rearrangement links TRBV5-4 to TRBJ2-3; D remains unclear. V gave up 0 bases and J gave up 5 bases, with 10 bases separating them. This CDR3 is 14 amino acids long. Germline CDR1 and CDR2: SGHNT and YYREEE (reference sequence). CDR3 sequence reads: CASSLGPGLDTQYF. The CDR3 bases are TGTGCCAGCAGCTTGGGACCCGGTCTAGATACGCAGTATTTT.

This clonotype was recorded at least ten times. This chain uses TRBV6-1 with TRBJ2-7, with 8 bases matching TRBD2. The germline V gene encodes CDR1 MNHNS and CDR2 SASEGT. Trimming removed 6 bases from V and 4 bases from J; junction bases left unmatched: 5. The CDR3 sequence is 13 residues long. In DNA, the CDR3 is TGTGCCAGCAGCACGGGACTAGTGTACGAGCAGTACTTC. It encodes CASSTGLVYEQYF.

This clonotype has ten or more counts. J is TRBJ2-7 and V is TRBV29-1; 10 positions match TRBD1. V lost 7 bases and J lost 5; bases outside the gene matches: 5. This CDR3 contains 12 residues. Germline CDR1 is SQVTM and CDR2 is ANQGSEA. The chain's CDR3 is CSAAGQGNEQYF. The CDR3, as DNA: TGCAGCGCCGCGGGACAGGGGAACGAGCAGTACTTC.

In this sample, this clonotype turned up many times. The V and J genes are TRBV7-8 and TRBJ1-1; 7 bases align to TRBD1. The CDR3 sequence is 16 residues long. The germline V gene has CDR1 SGHVS and CDR2 FQNEAQ. Trimming took 4 bases from V and 5 from J; bases not matched to a gene: 13. CDR3 sequence: CASSSRTGAGRTEAFF. CDR3 coding DNA: TGTGCCAGCAGCTCACGTACAGGGGCGGGAAGGACTGAAGCTTTCTTT.

The table lists this clonotype with many counts. The CDR3 protein is CASSSPSGRYEQYF. In nucleotides, the CDR3 is TGTGCCAGCAGCTCCCCTAGCGGGAGGTACGAGCAGTACTTC. The chain is built from TRBV7-2 and TRBJ2-7; 11 nucleotides match TRBD2. The V segment lost 4 bases and the J segment 4 bases; nucleotides outside the gene matches: 3. Germline CDR1 is SGHTA and CDR2 is FQGNSA. CDR3 length equals 14 residues.

About this clonotype: Being one base from a much bigger clone, this may be a read error. CDR3 sequence reads: CASSEGPPGTEAFF. CDR3 sequence (DNA): TGCGCCAGCAGCGAGGGACCGCCGGGCACTGAAGCTTTCTTT. The chain joins TRBV5-1 to TRBJ1-1; tentative D call: TRBD1 (5 bases). The germline V and J ends were trimmed by 4 bases and 4 bases, with 14 bases remaining between them. Germline V lookup: CDR1 SGHRS, CDR2 YFSETQ. This CDR3 has 14 amino acids.